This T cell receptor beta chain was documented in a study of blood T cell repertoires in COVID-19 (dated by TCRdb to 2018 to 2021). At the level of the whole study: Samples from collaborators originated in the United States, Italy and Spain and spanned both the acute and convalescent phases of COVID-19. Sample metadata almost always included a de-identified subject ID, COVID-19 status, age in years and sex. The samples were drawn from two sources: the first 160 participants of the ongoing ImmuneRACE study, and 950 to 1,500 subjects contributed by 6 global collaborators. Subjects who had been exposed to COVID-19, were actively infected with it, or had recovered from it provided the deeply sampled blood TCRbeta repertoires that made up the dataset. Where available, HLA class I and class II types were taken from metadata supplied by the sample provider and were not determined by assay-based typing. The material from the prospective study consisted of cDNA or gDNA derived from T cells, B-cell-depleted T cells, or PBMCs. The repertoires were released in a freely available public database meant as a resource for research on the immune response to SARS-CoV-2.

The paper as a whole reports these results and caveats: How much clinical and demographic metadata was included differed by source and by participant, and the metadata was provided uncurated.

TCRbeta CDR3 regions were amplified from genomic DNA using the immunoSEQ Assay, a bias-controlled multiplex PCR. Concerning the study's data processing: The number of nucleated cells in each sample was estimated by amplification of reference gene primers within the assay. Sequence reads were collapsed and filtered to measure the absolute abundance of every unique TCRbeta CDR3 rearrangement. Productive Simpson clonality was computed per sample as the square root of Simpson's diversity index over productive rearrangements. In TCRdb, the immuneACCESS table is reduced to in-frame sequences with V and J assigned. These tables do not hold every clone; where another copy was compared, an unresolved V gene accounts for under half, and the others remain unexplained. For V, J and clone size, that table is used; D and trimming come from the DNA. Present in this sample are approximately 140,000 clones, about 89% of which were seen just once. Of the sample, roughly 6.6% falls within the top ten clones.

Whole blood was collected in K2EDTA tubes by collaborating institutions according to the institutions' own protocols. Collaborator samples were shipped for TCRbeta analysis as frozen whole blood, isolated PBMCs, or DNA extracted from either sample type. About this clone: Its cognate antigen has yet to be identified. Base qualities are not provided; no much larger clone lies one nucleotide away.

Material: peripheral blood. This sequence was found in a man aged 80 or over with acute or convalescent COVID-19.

The DNA sequence follows: TGTGCCAGCTCACCAGCGGCAGTTGCGTACTATGGCTACACCTTC. It translates to CASSPAAVAYYGYTF. The chain uses TRBV18 and TRBJ1-2; no D gene can be assigned with confidence. At the junction V is shortened by 2 bases and J by 3 bases, with 13 bases in between. The CDR3 has 15 amino acids, counting the end cysteine and phenylalanine. Of all the DNA, just the CDR3 is kept, 45 bases in frame from base 1. As encoded in the germline V gene, CDR1 is KGHSH while CDR2 is LQKENI.